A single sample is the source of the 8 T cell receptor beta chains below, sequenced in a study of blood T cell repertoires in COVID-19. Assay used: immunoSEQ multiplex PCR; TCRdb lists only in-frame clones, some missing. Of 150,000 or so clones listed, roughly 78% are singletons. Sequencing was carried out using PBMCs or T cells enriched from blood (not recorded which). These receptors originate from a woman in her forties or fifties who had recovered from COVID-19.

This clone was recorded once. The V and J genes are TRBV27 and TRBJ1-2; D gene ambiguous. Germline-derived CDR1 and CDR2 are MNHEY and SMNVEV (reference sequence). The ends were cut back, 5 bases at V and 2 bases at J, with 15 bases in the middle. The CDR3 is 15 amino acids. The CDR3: CASSVIGQRNYGYTF. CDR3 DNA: TGTGCCAGCAGTGTCATAGGGCAGCGGAACTATGGCTACACCTTC.

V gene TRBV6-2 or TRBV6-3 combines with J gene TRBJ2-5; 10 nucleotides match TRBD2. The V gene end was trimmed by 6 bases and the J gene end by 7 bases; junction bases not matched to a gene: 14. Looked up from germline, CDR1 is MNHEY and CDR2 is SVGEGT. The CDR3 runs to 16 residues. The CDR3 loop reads CASSPHSGGSQGTQYF. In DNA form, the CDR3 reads TGTGCCAGCAGCCCTCATAGCGGGGGGTCTCAGGGGACCCAGTACTTC.

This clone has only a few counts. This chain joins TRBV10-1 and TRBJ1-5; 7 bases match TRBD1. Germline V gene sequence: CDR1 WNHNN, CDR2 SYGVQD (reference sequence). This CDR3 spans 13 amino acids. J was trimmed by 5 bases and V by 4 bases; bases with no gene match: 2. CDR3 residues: CASSGQGDQPQHF. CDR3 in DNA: TGCGCCAGCAGTGGACAGGGCGATCAGCCCCAGCATTTT.

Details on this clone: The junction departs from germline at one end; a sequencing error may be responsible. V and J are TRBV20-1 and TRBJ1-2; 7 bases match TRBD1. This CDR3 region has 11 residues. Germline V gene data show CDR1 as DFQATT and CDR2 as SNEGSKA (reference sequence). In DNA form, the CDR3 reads TGCAGTGCTGGGCGACAGGGCCCTCCGGTTTTC. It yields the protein CSAGRQGPPVF.

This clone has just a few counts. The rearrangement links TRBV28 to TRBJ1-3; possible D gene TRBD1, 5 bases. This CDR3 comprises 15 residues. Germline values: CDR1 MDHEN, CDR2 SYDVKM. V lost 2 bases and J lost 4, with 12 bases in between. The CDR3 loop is CASSLPGGSGNTIYF. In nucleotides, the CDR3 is TGTGCCAGCAGTTTACCCGGGGGTTCAGGAAACACCATATATTTT.

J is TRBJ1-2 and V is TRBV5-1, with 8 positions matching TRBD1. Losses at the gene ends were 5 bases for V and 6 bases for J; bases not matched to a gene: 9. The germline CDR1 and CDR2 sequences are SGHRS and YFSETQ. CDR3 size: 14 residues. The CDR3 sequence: CASRQGAREDGYTF. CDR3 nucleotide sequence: TGCGCCAGCAGGCAGGGGGCGAGAGAAGATGGCTACACCTTC.

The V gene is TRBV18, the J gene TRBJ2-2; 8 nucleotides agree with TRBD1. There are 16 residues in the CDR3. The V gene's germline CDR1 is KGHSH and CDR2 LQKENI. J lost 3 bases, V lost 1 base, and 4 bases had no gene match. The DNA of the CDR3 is TGTGCCAGCTCACCACGCAGGGGGCAGGACACCGGGGAGCTGTTTTTT. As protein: CASSPRRGQDTGELFF.

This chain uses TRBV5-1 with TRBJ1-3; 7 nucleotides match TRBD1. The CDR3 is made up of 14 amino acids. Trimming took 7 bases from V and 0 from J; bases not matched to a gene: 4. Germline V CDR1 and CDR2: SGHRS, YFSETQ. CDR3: CASLRQGSGNTIYF. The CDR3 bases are TGCGCCAGCCTAAGACAGGGCTCTGGAAACACCATATATTTT.